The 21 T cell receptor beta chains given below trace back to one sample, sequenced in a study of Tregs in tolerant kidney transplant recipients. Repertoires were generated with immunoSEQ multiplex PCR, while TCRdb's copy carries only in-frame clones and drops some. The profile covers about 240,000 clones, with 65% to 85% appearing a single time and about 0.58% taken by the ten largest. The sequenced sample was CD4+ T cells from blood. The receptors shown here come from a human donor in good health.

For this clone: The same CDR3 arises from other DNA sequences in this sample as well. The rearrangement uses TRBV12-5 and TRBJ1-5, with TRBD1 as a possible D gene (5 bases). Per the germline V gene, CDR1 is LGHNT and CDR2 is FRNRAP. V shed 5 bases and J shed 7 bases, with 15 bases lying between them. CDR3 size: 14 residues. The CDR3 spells CASGRPGGNQPQHF. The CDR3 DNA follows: TGTGCTAGTGGTCGCCCGGGGGGAAACCAGCCCCAGCATTTT.

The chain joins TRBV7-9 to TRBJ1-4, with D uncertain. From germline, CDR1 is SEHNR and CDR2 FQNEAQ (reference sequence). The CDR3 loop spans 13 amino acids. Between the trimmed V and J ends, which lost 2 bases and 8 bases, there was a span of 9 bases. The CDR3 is CASSLSSREKLFF. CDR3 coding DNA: TGTGCCAGCAGCTTATCCTCAAGGGAAAAACTGTTTTTT.

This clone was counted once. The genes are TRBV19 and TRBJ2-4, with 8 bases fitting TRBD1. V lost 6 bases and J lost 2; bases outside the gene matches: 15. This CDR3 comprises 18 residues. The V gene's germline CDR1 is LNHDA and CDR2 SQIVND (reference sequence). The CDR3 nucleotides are TGTGCCAGTAGCCCAAGCAGGGGGCAAGGAAGGACCAAAAACATTCAGTACTTC. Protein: CASSPSRGQGRTKNIQYF.

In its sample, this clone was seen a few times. CDR3 region: CASSLGRKNTEAFF. CDR3 DNA sequence: TGTGCCAGCAGCCTTGGACGTAAGAACACTGAAGCTTTCTTT. The V gene is TRBV9, the J gene TRBJ1-1; no clear D gene. V was shortened by 4 bases and J by 1 base, with 11 bases between the two germline ends. The CDR3 sequence is 14 residues long. Germline V lookup: CDR1 SGDLS, CDR2 YYNGEE.

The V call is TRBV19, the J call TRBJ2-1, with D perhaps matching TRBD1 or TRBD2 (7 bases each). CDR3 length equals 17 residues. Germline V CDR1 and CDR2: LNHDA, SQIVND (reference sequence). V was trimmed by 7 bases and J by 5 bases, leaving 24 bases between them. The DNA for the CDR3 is TGTGCCAGTAAGAATTTAGCGGGCCGAGGGGGCCACAATGAGCAGTTCTTC. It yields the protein CASKNLAGRGGHNEQFF.

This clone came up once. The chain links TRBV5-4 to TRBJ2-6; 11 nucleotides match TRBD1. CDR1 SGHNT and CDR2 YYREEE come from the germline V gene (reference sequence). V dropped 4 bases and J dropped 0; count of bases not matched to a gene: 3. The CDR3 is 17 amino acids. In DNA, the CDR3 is TGTGCCAGCAGCCCCGGGACAGGGGGCTCTGGGGCCAACGTCCTGACTTTC. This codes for CASSPGTGGSGANVLTF.

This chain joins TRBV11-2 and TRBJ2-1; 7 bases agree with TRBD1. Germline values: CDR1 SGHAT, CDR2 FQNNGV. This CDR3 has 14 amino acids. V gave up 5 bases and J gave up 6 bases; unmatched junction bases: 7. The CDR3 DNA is TGTGCCAGCAGCCACCGGGACAGCTTCAATGAGCAGTTCTTC. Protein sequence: CASSHRDSFNEQFF.

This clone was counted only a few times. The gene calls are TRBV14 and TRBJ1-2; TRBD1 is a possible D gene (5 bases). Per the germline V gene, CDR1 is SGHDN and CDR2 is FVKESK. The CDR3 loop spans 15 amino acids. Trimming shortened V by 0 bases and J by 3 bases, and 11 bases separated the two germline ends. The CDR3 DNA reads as TGTGCCAGCAGCCAAGACGGGGGAACCTACTATGGCTACACCTTC. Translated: CASSQDGGTYYGYTF.

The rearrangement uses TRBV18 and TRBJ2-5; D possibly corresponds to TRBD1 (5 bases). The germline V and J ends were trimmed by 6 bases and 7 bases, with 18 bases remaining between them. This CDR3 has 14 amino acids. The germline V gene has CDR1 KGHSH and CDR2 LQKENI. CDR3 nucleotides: TGTGCCAGCTCCCCAGGGCCCTCACACTGGACCCAGTACTTC. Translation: CASSPGPSHWTQYF.

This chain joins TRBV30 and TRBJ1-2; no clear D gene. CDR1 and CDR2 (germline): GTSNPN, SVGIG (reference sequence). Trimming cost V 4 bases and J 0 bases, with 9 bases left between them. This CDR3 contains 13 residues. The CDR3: CAWTDKPNYGYTF. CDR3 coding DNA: TGTGCCTGGACAGATAAGCCTAACTATGGCTACACCTTC.

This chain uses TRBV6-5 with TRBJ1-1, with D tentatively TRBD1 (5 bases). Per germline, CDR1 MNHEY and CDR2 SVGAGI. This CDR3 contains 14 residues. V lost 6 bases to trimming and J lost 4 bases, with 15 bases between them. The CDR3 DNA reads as TGTGCCAGCAGGACAGAGGTGGGTCCCACTGAAGCTTTCTTT. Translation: CASRTEVGPTEAFF.

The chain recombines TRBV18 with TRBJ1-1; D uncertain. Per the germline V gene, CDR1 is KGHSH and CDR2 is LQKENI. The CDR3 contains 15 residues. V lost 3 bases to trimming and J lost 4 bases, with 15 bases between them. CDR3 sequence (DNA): TGTGCCAGCTCACCTCTCGGGGAGCGCGGCACTGAAGCTTTCTTT. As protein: CASSPLGERGTEAFF.

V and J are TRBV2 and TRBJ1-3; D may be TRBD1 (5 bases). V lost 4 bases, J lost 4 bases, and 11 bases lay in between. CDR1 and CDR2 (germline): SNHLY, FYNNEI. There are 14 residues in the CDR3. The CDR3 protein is CASSGQWLGNTIYF. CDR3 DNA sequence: TGTGCCAGCAGTGGACAGTGGCTAGGAAACACCATATATTTT.

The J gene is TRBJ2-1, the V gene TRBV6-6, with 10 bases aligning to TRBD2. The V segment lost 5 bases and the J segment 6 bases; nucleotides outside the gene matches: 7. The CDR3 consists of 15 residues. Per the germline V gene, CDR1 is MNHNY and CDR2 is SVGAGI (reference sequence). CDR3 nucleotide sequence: TGTGCCAGCAGTCAACTAGCGGGATCGGGCAATGAGCAGTTCTTC. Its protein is CASSQLAGSGNEQFF.

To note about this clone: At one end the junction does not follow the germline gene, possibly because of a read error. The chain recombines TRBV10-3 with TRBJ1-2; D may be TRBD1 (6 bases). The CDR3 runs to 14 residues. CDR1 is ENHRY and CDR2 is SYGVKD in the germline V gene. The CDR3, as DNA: TGTGCCAGCAGTTACCCAGGGGTAAATTATGGCTACACCTTC. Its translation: CASSYPGVNYGYTF.

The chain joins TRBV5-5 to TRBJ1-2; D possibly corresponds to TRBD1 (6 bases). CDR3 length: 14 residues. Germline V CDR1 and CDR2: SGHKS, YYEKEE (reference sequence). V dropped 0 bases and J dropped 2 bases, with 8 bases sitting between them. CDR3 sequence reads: CASSLATGNYGYTF. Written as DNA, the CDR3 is TGTGCCAGCAGCTTGGCCACAGGGAACTATGGCTACACCTTC.

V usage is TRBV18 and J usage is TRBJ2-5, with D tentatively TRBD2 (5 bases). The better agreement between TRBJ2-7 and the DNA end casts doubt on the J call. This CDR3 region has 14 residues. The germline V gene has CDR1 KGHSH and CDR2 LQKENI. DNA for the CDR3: TGTGCCAGCTCACCCCAAAGCGGTTCCCACGAGCAGTACTTC. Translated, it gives CASSPQSGSHEQYF.

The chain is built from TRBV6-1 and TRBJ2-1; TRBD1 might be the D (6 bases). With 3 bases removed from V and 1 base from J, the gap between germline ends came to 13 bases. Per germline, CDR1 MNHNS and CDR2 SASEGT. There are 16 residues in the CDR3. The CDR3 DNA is TGTGCCAGCAGTGATGCCTACAGGGCTTCCTACAATGAGCAGTTCTTC. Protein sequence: CASSDAYRASYNEQFF.

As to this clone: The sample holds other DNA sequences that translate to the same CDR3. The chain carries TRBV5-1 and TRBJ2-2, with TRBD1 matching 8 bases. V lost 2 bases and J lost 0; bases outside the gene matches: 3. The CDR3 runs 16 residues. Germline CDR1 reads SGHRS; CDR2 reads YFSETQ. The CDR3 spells CASSFLTGANTGELFF. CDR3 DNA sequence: TGCGCCAGCAGCTTCTTGACAGGGGCGAACACCGGGGAGCTGTTTTTT.

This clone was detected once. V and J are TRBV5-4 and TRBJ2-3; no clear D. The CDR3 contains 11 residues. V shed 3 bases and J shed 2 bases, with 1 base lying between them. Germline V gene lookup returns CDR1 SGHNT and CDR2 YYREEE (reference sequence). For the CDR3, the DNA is TGTGCCAGCAGCTACACAGATACGCAGTATTTT. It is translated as CASSYTDTQYF.

The chain's CDR3 is CASSVAGSSPLHF. Here the CDR3 DNA reads TGTGCCAGCAGCGTCGCAGGGAGTTCACCCCTCCACTTT. The rearrangement joins TRBV7-3 to TRBJ1-6, with D possibly being TRBD1 (5 bases). Trimming shortened V by 5 bases and J by 9 bases, and 11 bases separated the two germline ends. From germline, CDR1 is SGHTA and CDR2 FQGTGA. This CDR3 spans 13 amino acids.